The 20 T cell receptor beta chains reported below all come from one sample, sequenced in a study of blood T cell repertoires in COVID-19 (dated by TCRdb to the early 2020s). The library relied on the immunoSEQ multiplex PCR assay. Entries here come from immuneACCESS through TCRdb and include only in-frame sequences with V and J called. Some clones fail to appear in such tables; in the studies checked, an unresolved V gene covers under half of the shortfall, and the cause of the remainder is unknown. The sample table contains tens of thousands of clones; only one count was recorded for 85% to 90% of them. Clones ranked in the top ten supply 25% to 30% of the sample. The sample taken for sequencing was peripheral blood. Receptors originate from a human donor in a cohort sampled during active COVID-19.

The J gene is TRBJ2-7, the V gene TRBV10-3; TRBD1 agrees at 8 bases. Germline V gene data show CDR1 as ENHRY and CDR2 as SYGVKD. This CDR3 is 13 amino acids long. After removal of 3 bases from V and 5 bases from J, the junction contained 3 bases not matched to a gene. This chain's CDR3 is CAISDRGPNEQYF. CDR3 nucleotide sequence: TGTGCCATCAGTGACAGGGGGCCGAACGAGCAGTACTTC.

J is TRBJ1-1 and V is TRBV5-1, with a tentative D call TRBD1 (5 bases). The CDR3 is 14 residues long. Germline CDR1 reads SGHRS; CDR2 reads YFSETQ. V was clipped by 0 bases and J by 11 bases, with 17 bases between them. The CDR3 DNA sequence: TGCGCCAGCAGCTTGGATTCCACAAACAGGTGGGCTTTCTTT. Residues: CASSLDSTNRWAFF.

The rearrangement joins TRBV5-4 to TRBJ2-2, with 10 bases that match TRBD2. Germline CDR1 is SGHNT and CDR2 is YYREEE (reference sequence). J gave up 1 base and V 4 bases, and 7 bases lay outside the gene matches. The CDR3 runs to 17 residues. DNA for the CDR3: TGTGCCAGCAGCCCTCCGTTAGCGGGAGGGAACACCGGGGAGCTGTTTTTT. Residues: CASSPPLAGGNTGELFF.

The chain carries TRBV6-5 and TRBJ1-1, with D hard to call. V dropped 4 bases and J dropped 6 bases, with 9 bases sitting between them. The CDR3 runs 12 residues. CDR1 and CDR2 (germline): MNHEY, SVGAGI. The CDR3 protein is CASSSFASEAFF. Written as DNA, the CDR3 is TGTGCCAGCAGTTCTTTTGCGTCTGAAGCTTTCTTT.

The chain employs TRBV9 and TRBJ1-1, with D unresolved. There are 14 residues in the CDR3. Between the trimmed V and J ends, which lost 7 bases and 7 bases, there was a span of 20 bases. Germline lookup yields CDR1 SGDLS and CDR2 YYNGEE. The CDR3 spells CASAKGGGKGEAFF. The CDR3 DNA reads TGTGCCAGCGCCAAAGGTGGAGGGAAGGGTGAAGCTTTCTTT.

The chain links TRBV7-8 to TRBJ1-4; the match to TRBD1 covers 7 bases. The CDR3 covers 15 residues. The junction had 0 bases not matched to a gene; V was cut back by 2 bases and J by 0 bases. Germline V gene sequence: CDR1 SGHVS, CDR2 FQNEAQ. The CDR3 region is CASSLTGATNEKLFF. DNA for the CDR3: TGTGCCAGCAGCTTAACAGGGGCAACTAATGAAAAACTGTTTTTT.

This chain links TRBV10-2 with TRBJ2-6; a possible D gene is TRBD1 (6 bases). The length of the CDR3 is 15 residues. Per germline, CDR1 WSHSY and CDR2 SAAADI. The ends were cut back, 6 bases at V and 0 bases at J, with 9 bases in the middle. The DNA for the CDR3 is TGCGCCAGCAGGACAGGCCCCTCTGGGGCCAACGTCCTGACTTTC. Its translation is CASRTGPSGANVLTF.

CDR3 DNA: TGCGCCAGCAGCTTGCGAGGCGGGATGAAAGAGACCCAGTACTTC. Encoded protein: CASSLRGGMKETQYF. J is TRBJ2-5 and V is TRBV5-1, with D possibly matching TRBD2 (6 bases). The CDR3 length is 15 residues. From germline, CDR1 is SGHRS and CDR2 YFSETQ. Trimming pared 1 base from V and 3 bases from J, leaving 13 bases between.

The chain combines TRBV18 with TRBJ2-1, with a tentative D call TRBD2 (6 bases). V was pared by 2 bases and J by 8 bases, with 16 bases between. CDR3 size: 15 residues. Looked up from germline, CDR1 is KGHSH and CDR2 is LQKENI. CDR3 sequence reads: CASSPGLALGDEQFF. CDR3 coding DNA: TGTGCCAGCTCACCAGGCCTAGCGTTGGGGGATGAGCAGTTCTTC.

This clone was counted a single time. This rearrangement joins TRBV29-1 to TRBJ1-2, with 7 bases identical to TRBD1. The CDR3 sequence is 13 residues long. Germline V gene data show CDR1 as SQVTM and CDR2 as ANQGSEA. The CDR3 loop is CVLRDRRNYGYTF. The CDR3 DNA is TGCGTACTCCGGGACAGAAGAAACTATGGCTACACCTTC.

This clone was recorded once. V gene TRBV28 combines with J gene TRBJ2-1; D not certain. Germline CDR1 MDHEN, CDR2 SYDVKM. The CDR3 runs 14 residues. V was pared by 0 bases and J by 1 base, with 4 bases between. For the CDR3, the DNA is TGTGCCAGCAGTTTATGGAGTTCCTACAATGAGCAGTTCTTC. This translates into CASSLWSSYNEQFF. Full variable domain (remainder filled in from reference TRBV28 and TRBJ2-1): DVKVTQSSRYLVKRTGEKVFLECVQDMDHENMFWYRQDPGLGLRLIYFSYDVKMKEKGDIPEGYSVSREKKERFSLILESASTNQTSMYLCASSLWSSYNEQFFGPGTRLTVL.

The chain couples TRBV6-5 to TRBJ2-7; D is possibly TRBD2 (6 bases). The CDR3 contains 15 residues. Trimming stripped 11 bases from V and 2 bases from J, with 22 bases between. Germline V gene lookup returns CDR1 MNHEY and CDR2 SVGAGI. The CDR3 loop is CAVAHTEGHAYEQYF. The CDR3, as DNA: TGTGCCGTAGCTCATACGGAGGGCCACGCCTACGAGCAGTACTTC.

This clone was seen once. The chain joins TRBV12-3 or TRBV12-4 to TRBJ2-7, with D possibly TRBD2 on 6 matching bases. The CDR3 is 12 residues long. V gave up 6 bases and J gave up 4 bases, with 10 bases separating them. The CDR3: CASSRGIYEQYF. DNA for the CDR3: TGTGCCAGCAGCCGCGGGATTTACGAGCAGTACTTC.

This clone was observed once. CDR3 sequence reads: CPPSSGGPGGYEQYF. CDR3 sequence (DNA): TGCCCCCCCAGCTCGGGGGGGCCCGGGGGCTACGAGCAGTACTTC. The rearrangement joins TRBV5-1 to TRBJ2-7; the match to TRBD2 covers 8 bases. Germline lookup yields CDR1 SGHRS and CDR2 YFSETQ. The CDR3 consists of 15 residues.

The CDR3 loop reads CATSRDWEAGADTQYF. Written as DNA, the CDR3 is TGTGCCACCAGCAGAGATTGGGAAGCGGGAGCAGATACGCAGTATTTT. The chain recombines TRBV15 with TRBJ2-3, with 8 positions matching TRBD2. Losses at the gene ends were 0 bases for V and 4 bases for J; bases not matched to a gene: 6. This CDR3 is 16 amino acids long. Germline loops: CDR1 LNHNV, CDR2 YYDKDF (reference sequence).

This sequence joins TRBV5-8 and TRBJ2-5; 7 positions match TRBD2. This CDR3 region has 15 residues. Unmatched junction bases numbered 8, after V lost 4 bases and J lost 2 bases. Germline CDR1 reads SGHTS; CDR2 reads YDEGEE. The CDR3: CASSGGPSGQETQYF. The CDR3 nucleotides are TGTGCCAGCAGCGGGGGTCCTAGCGGACAAGAGACCCAGTACTTC.

V usage is TRBV28 and J usage is TRBJ1-2, with D possibly TRBD1 on 5 matching bases. Trimming took 5 bases from V and 5 from J, leaving 18 bases between them. The germline V gene has CDR1 MDHEN and CDR2 SYDVKM. CDR3 length equals 15 residues. The chain's CDR3 is CASSPGDFLGYGYTF. CDR3 nucleotides: TGTGCCAGCAGTCCGGGGGACTTCCTGGGGTATGGCTACACCTTC.

The chain recombines TRBV10-3 with TRBJ2-1, with TRBD1 identical over 8 bases. V gave up 4 bases and J gave up 7 bases; unmatched junction bases: 9. There are 15 residues in the CDR3. Germline CDR1 is ENHRY and CDR2 is SYGVKD. This CDR3 reads CAISVGGQEGNEQFF. CDR3 DNA sequence: TGTGCCATCAGTGTGGGGGGACAGGAAGGAAATGAGCAGTTCTTC.

The V gene is TRBV28, the J gene TRBJ2-7, with D possibly being TRBD2 (5 bases). The V gene's germline CDR1 is MDHEN and CDR2 SYDVKM. The CDR3 sequence is 12 residues long. V lost 5 bases and J lost 0, with 5 bases in between. CDR3 coding DNA: TGTGCCAGCAGTGGGAGCTCCTACGAGCAGTACTTC. It is translated as CASSGSSYEQYF.

The rearrangement links TRBV7-3 to TRBJ1-2, with D perhaps TRBD1 (5 bases). With 6 bases removed from V and 5 bases from J, the gap between germline ends came to 16 bases. CDR1 and CDR2 from the germline V gene are SGHTA and FQGTGA. The CDR3 runs to 14 residues. The CDR3 protein is CASSSDSGGYGYTF. CDR3 nucleotides: TGTGCCAGCAGTTCCGACAGTGGAGGGTATGGCTACACCTTC.